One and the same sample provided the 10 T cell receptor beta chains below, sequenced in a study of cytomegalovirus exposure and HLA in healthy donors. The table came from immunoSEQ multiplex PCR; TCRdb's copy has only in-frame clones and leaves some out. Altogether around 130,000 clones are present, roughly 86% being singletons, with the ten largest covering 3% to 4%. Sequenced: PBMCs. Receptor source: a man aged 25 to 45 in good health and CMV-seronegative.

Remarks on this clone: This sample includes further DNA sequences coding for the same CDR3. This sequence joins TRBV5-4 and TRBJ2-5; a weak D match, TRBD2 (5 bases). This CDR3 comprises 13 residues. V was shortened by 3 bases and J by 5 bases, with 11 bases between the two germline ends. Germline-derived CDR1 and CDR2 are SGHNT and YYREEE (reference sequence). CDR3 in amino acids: CASSSRTGETQYF. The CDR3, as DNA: TGTGCCAGCAGCTCCCGGACTGGGGAGACCCAGTACTTC.

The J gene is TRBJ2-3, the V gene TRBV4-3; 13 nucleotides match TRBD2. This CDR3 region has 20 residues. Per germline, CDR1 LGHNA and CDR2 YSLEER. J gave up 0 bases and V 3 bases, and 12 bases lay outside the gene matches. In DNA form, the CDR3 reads TGCGCCAGCAGCCAGTATATCGGGACTAGCGGGGAGACTAGCACAGATACGCAGTATTTT. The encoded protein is CASSQYIGTSGETSTDTQYF.

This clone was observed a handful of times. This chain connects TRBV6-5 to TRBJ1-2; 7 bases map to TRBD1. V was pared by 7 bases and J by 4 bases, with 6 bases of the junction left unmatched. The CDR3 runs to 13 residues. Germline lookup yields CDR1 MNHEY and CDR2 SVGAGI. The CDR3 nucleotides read TGTGCCAGCACCAGGGACAGACTCTATGGCTACACCTTC. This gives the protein CASTRDRLYGYTF.

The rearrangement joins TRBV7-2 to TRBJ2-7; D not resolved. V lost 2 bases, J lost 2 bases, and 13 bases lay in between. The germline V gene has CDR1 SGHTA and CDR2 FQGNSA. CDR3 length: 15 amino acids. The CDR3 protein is CASSLNGQPAYEQYF. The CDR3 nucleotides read TGTGCCAGCAGCTTAAATGGGCAGCCTGCCTACGAGCAGTACTTC.

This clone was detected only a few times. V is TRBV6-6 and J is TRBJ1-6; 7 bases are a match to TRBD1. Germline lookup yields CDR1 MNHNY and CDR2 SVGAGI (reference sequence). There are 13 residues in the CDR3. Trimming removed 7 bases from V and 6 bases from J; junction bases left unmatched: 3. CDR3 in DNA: TGTGCCAGCACCGGGACAGCTAATTCACCCCTCCACTTT. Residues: CASTGTANSPLHF.

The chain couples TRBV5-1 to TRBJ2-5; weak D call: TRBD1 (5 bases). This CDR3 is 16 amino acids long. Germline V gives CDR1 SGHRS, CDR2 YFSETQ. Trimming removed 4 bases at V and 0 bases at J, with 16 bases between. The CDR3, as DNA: TGCGCCAGCAGCCTCTCTGGGGCGACGTACCAAGAGACCCAGTACTTC. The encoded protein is CASSLSGATYQETQYF.

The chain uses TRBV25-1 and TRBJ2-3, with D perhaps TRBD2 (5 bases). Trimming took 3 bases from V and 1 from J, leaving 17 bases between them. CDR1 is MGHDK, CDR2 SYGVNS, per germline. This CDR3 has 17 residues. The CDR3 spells CASSDPSDGRGTDTQYF. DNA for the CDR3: TGTGCCAGCAGTGATCCCTCGGACGGGCGGGGCACAGATACGCAGTATTTT.

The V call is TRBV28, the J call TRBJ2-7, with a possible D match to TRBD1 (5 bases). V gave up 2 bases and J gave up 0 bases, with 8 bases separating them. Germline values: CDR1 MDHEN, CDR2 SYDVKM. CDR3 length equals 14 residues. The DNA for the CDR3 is TGTGCCAGCAGTTTAAGTCAGGGCTCCTACGAGCAGTACTTC. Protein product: CASSLSQGSYEQYF.

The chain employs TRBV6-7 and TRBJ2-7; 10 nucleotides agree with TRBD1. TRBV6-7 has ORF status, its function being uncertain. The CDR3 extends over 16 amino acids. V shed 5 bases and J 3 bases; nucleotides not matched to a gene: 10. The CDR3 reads CASSLMTGGAIYEQYF. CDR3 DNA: TGTGCCAGCAGTCTAATGACAGGGGGCGCAATCTACGAGCAGTACTTC.

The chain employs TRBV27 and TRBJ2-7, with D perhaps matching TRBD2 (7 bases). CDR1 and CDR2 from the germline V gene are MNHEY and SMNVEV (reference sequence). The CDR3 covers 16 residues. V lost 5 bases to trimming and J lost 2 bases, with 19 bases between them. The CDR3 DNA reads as TGTGCCAGCAGTGCGGGTGGGGGGGCCCCTACCTACGAGCAGTACTTC. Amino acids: CASSAGGGAPTYEQYF.